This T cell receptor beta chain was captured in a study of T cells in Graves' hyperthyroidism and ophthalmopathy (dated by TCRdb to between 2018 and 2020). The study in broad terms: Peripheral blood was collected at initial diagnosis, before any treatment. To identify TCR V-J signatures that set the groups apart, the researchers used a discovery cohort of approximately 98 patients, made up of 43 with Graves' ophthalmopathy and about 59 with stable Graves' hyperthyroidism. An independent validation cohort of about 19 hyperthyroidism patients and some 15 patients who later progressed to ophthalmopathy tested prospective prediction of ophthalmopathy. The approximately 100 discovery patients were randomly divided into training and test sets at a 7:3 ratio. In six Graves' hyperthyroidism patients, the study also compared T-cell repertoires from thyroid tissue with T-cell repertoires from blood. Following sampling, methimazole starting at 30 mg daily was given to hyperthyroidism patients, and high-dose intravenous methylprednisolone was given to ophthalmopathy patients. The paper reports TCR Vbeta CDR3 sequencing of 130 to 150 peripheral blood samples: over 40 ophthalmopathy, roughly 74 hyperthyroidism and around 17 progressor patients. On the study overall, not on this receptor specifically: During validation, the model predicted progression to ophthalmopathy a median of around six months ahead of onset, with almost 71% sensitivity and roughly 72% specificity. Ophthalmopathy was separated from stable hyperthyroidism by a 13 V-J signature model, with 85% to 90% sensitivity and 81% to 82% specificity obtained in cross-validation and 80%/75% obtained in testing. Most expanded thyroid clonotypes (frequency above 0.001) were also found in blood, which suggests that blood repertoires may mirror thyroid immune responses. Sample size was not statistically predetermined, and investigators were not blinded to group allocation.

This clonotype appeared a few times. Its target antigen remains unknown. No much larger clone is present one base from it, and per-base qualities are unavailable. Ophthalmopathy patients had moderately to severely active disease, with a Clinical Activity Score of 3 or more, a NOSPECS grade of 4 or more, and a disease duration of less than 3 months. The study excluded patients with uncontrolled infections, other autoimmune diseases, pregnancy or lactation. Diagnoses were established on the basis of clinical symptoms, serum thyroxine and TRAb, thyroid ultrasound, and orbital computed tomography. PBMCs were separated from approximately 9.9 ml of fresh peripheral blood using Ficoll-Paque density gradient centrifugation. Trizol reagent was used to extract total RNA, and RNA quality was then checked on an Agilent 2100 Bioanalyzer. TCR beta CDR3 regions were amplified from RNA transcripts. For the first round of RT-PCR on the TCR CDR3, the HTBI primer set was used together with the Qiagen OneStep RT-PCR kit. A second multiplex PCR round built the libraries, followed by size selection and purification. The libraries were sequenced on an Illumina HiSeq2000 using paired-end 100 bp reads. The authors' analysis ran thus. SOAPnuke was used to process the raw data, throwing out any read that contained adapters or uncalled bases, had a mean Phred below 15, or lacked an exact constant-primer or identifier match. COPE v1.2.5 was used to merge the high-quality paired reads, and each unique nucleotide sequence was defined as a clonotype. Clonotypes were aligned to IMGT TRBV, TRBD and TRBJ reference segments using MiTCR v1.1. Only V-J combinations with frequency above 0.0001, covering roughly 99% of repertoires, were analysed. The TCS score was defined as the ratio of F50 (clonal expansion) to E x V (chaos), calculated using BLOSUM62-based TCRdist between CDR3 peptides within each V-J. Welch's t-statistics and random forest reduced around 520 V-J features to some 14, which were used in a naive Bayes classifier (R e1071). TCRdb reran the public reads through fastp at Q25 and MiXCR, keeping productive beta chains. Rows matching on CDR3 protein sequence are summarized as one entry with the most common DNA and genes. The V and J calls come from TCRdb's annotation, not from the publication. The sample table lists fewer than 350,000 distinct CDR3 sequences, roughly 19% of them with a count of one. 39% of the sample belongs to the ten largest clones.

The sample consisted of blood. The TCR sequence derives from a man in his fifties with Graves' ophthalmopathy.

The CDR3 is CASGDRGRQETQYF. The nucleotide sequence is given as TGTGCCAGCGGGGACAGGGGGCGTCAAGAGACCCAGTACTTC. This chain is built from TRBV6-1 and TRBJ2-5; TRBD1 matches 12 bases in the middle. Measured from the cysteine to the phenylalanine, the CDR3 is 14 residues long. This entry keeps only the CDR3 DNA: 42 bases, framed from base 1. Reading the germline V gene gives CDR1 MNHNS and CDR2 SASEGT. The V end gives up 8 bases and the J end 2 bases, leaving 3 bases in the junction not matched to a gene.